This passage covers 4 T cell receptor beta chains from one sample sequenced in a study of T cell repertoires in aging, cancer and after chemotherapy. TCR beta rearrangements were amplified from peripheral blood genomic DNA. Multiplex touch-down PCR with TRB-A/B primers amplified rearranged V-D-J TRB sequences. MiXCR was run by TCRdb on the multiplex PCR reads, yielding one entry per CDR3 protein. The data show under 15,000 distinct CDR3 sequences, 21% seen once. The sample comprised blood. The source of these receptors is a human donor in good health.

In its sample, this clonotype is medium-sized (0.01 to 0.1%). This sequence joins TRBV11-1 and TRBJ1-6, with 8 bases aligning to TRBD1. Germline loops: CDR1 SGHAT, CDR2 FQDESV (reference sequence). CDR3 size: 15 residues. J was trimmed by 8 bases and V by 3 bases; bases with no gene match: 6. CDR3 sequence reads: CASSFLRGQDSPLHF. CDR3 DNA sequence: TGTGCCAGCAGCTTTCTCAGGGGACAGGATTCACCCCTCCACTTT.

As regards this clonotype: A read error may produce the germline difference seen at one junction end. The V and J genes are TRBV15 and TRBJ1-4, with TRBD1 matching 8 bases. The CDR3 covers 15 residues. Germline CDR1 is LNHNV and CDR2 is YYDKDF (reference sequence). The CDR3 spells CATQTQGASNQKLFF. The CDR3 region has the DNA TGTGCCACCCAAACTCAGGGGGCTTCTAATCAAAAACTGTTTTTT.

The rearrangement links TRBV18 to TRBJ2-3, with D unclear. CDR3 length: 14 residues. Per the germline V gene, CDR1 is KGHSH and CDR2 is LQKENI. Between the trimmed V and J ends, which lost 3 bases and 6 bases, there was a span of 13 bases. CDR3 region: CASSPGSLGDTQYF. DNA for the CDR3: TGTGCCAGCTCACCGGGCTCCCTCGGGGATACGCAGTATTTT.

In its sample, this clonotype ranks as medium-sized. The rearrangement uses TRBV5-4 and TRBJ2-2, with 9 bases matching TRBD1. The CDR3 has 17 residues. V lost 0 bases, J lost 0 bases, and 3 bases stayed unmatched. Germline CDR1 and CDR2: SGHNT and YYREEE (reference sequence). The CDR3 reads CASSLVGQGSNTGELFF. The CDR3 DNA is TGTGCCAGCAGCTTGGTAGGACAGGGGTCGAACACCGGGGAGCTGTTTTTT.